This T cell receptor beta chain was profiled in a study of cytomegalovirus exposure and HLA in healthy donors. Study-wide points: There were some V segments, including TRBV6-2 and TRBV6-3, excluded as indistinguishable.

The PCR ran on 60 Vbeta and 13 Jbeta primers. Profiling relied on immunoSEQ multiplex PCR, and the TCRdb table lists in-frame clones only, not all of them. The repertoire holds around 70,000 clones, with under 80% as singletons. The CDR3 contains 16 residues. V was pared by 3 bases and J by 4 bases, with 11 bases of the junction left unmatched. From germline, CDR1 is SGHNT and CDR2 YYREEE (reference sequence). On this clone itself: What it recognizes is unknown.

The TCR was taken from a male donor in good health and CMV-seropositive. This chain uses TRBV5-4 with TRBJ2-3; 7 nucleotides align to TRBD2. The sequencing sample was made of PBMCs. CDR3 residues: CASSSGTGGEADTQYF. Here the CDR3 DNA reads TGTGCCAGCAGCTCCGGAACGGGGGGAGAGGCAGATACGCAGTATTTT. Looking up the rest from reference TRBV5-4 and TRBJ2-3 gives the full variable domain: ETGVTQSPTHLIKTRGQQVTLRCSSQSGHNTVSWYQQALGQGPQFIFQYYREEENGRGNFPPRFSGLQFPNYSSELNVNALELDDSALYLCASSSGTGGEADTQYFGPGTRLTVL.